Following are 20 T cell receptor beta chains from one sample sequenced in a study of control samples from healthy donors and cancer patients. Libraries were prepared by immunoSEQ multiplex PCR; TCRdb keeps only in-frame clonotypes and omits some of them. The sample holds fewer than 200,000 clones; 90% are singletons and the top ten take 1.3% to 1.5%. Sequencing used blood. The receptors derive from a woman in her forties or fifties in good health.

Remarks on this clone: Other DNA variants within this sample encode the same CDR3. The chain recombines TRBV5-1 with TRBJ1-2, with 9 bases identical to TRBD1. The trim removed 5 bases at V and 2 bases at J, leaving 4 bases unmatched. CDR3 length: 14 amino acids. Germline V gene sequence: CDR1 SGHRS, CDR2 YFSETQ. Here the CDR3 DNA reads TGCGCCAGCAGTTCACAGGGGGCAAACTATGGCTACACCTTC. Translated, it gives CASSSQGANYGYTF.

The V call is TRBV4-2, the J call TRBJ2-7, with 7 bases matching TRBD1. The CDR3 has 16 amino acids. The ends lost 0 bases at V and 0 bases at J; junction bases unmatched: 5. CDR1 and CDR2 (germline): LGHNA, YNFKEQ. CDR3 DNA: TGTGCCAGCAGCCAAGATCTGGGGGACAGCTCCTACGAGCAGTACTTC. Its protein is CASSQDLGDSSYEQYF.

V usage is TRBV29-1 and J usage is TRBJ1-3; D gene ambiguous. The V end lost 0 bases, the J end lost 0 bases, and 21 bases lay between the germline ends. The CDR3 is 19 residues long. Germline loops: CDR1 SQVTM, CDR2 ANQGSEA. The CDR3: CSVEDRRTTLSASGNTIYF. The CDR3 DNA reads TGCAGCGTTGAAGATCGGAGAACAACCCTGTCTGCCTCTGGAAACACCATATATTTT.

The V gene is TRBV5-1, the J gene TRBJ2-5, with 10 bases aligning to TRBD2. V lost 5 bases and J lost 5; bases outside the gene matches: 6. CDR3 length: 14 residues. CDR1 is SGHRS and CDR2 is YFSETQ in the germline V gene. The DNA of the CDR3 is TGCGCCAGCAGAAGAGCGGGGGGGGCGGAGACCCAGTACTTC. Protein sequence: CASRRAGGAETQYF.

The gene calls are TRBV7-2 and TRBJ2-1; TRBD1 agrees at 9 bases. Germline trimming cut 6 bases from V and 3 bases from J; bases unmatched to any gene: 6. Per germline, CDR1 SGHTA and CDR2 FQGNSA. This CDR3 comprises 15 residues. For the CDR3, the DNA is TGTGCCAGCAGTCGACAGGGGGGCAACTACAATGAGCAGTTCTTC. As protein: CASSRQGGNYNEQFF.

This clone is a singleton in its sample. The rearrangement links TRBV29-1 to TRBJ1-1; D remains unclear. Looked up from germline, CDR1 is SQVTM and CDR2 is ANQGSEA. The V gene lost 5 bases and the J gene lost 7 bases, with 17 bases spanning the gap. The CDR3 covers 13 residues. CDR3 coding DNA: TGCAGCGTTCGTAGGACGGTGGGGAATGAAGCTTTCTTT. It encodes CSVRRTVGNEAFF.

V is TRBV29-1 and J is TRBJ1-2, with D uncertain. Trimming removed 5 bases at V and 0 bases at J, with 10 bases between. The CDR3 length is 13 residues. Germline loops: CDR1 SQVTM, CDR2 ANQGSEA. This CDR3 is CSVRGLANYGYTF. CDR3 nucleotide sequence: TGCAGCGTTCGCGGTTTAGCTAACTATGGCTACACCTTC.

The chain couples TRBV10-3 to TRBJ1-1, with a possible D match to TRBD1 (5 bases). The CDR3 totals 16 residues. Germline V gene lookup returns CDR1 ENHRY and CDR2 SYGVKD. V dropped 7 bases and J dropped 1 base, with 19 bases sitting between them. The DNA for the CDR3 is TGTGCCATCACTCCCTTGGGGGAGGCTACGAACACTGAAGCTTTCTTT. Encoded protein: CAITPLGEATNTEAFF.

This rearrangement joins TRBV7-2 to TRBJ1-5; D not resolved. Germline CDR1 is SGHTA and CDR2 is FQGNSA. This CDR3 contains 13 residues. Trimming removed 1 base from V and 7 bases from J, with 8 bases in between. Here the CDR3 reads CASSLERAQPQHF. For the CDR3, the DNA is TGTGCCAGCAGCTTAGAACGGGCCCAGCCCCAGCATTTT.

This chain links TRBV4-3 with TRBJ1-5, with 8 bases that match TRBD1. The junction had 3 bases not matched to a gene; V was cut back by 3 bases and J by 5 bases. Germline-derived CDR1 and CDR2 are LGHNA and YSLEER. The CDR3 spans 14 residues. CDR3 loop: CASSHTQGDQPQHF. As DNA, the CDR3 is TGCGCCAGCAGCCATACACAGGGGGATCAGCCCCAGCATTTT.

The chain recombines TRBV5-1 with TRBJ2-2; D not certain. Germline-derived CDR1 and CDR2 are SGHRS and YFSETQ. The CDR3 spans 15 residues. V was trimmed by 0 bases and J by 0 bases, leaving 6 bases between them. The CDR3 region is CASSLDSPNTGELFF. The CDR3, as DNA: TGCGCCAGCAGCTTGGATAGCCCGAACACCGGGGAGCTGTTTTTT. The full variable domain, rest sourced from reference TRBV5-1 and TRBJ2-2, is KAGVTQTPRYLIKTRGQQVTLSCSPISGHRSVSWYQQTPGQGLQFLFEYFSETQRNKGNFPGRFSGRQFSNSRSEMNVSTLELGDSALYLCASSLDSPNTGELFFGEGSRLTVL.

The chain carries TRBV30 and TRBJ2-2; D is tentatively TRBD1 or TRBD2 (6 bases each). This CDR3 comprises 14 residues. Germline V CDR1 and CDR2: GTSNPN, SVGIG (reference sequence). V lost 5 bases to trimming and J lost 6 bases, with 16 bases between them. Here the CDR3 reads CAWLPRGPPGELFF. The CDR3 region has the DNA TGTGCCTGGCTCCCCCGGGGGCCTCCCGGGGAGCTGTTTTTT. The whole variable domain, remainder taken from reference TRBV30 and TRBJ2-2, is SQTIHQWPATLVQPVGSPLSLECTVEGTSNPNLYWYRQAAGRGLQLLFYSVGIGQISSEVPQNLSASRPQDRQFILSSKKLLLSDSGFYLCAWLPRGPPGELFFGEGSRLTVL.

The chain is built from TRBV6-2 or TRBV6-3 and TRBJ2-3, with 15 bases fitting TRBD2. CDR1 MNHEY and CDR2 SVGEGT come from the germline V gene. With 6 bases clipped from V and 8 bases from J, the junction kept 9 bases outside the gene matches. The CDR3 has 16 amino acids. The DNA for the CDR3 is TGTGCCAGCAGCCGGACTAGCGGGGGGGCAGTAGGTACGCAGTATTTT. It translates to CASSRTSGGAVGTQYF.

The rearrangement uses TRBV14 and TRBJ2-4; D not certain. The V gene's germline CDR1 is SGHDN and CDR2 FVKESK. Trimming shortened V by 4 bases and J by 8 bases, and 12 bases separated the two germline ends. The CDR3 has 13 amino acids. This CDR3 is CASSLQNVDIQYF. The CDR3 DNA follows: TGTGCCAGCAGCCTTCAAAACGTGGACATTCAGTACTTC.

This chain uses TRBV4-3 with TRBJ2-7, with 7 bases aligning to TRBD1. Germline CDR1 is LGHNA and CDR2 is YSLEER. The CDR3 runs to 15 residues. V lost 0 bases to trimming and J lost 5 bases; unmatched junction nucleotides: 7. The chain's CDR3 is CASSQEQGPLDEQYF. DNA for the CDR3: TGCGCCAGCAGCCAAGAACAGGGGCCCCTGGACGAGCAGTACTTC.

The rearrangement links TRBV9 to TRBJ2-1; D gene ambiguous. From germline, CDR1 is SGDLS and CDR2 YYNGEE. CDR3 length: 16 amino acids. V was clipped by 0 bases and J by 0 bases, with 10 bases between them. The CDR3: CASSVGAASSYNEQFF. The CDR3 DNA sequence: TGTGCCAGCAGCGTAGGGGCAGCCAGCTCCTACAATGAGCAGTTCTTC.

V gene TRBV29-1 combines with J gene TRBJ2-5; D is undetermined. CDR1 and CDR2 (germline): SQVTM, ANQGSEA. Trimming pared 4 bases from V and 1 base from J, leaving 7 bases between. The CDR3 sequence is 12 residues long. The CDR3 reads CSVVLPQETQYF. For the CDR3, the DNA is TGCAGCGTTGTACTACCCCAAGAGACCCAGTACTTC.

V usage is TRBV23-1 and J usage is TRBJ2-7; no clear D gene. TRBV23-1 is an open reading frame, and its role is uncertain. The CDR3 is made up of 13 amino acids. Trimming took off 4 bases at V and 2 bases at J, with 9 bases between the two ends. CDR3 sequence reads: CASSPRTTYEQYF. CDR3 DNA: TGCGCCAGCAGTCCCAGGACCACCTACGAGCAGTACTTC.

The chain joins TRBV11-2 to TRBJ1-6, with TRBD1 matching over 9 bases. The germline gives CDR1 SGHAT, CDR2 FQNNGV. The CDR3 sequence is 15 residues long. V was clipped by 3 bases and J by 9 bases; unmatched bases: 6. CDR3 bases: TGTGCCAGCAGCTTGGGACAGGGTCGAGGTTCACCCCTCCACTTT. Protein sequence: CASSLGQGRGSPLHF.

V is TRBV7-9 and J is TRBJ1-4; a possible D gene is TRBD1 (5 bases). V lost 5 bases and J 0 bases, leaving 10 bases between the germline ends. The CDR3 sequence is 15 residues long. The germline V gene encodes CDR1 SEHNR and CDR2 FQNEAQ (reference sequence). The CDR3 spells CASSRGEATNEKLFF. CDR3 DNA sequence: TGTGCCAGCAGCAGAGGGGAAGCAACTAATGAAAAACTGTTTTTT. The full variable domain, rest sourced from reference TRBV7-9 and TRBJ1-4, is DTGVSQNPRHKITKRGQNVTFRCDPISEHNRLYWYRQTLGQGPEFLTYFQNEAQLEKSRLLSDRFSAERPKGSFSTLEIQRTEQGDSAMYLCASSRGEATNEKLFFGSGTQLSVL.